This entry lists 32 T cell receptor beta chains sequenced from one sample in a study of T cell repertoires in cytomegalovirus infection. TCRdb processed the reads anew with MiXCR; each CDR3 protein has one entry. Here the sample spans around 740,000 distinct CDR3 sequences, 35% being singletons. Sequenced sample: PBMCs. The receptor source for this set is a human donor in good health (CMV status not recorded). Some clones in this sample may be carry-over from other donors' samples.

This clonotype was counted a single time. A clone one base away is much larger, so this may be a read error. The CDR3 spells CASSRPTGNQMNGQFF. CDR3 DNA: TGTGCCAGCAGCCGACCTACAGGGAATCAAATGAATGGGCAGTTCTTC. This rearrangement joins TRBV7-2 to TRBJ2-1; tentative D call: TRBD1 (6 bases). The CDR3 covers 16 residues. The germline V gene has CDR1 SGHTA and CDR2 FQGNSA.

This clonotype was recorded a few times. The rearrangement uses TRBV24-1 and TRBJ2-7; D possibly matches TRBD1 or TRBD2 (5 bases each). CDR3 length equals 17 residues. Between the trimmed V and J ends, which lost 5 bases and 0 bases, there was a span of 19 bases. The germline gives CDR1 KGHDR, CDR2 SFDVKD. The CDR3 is CATSAAPGPNASYEQYF. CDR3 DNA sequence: TGTGCCACCAGTGCCGCCCCGGGGCCAAACGCCTCCTACGAGCAGTACTTC.

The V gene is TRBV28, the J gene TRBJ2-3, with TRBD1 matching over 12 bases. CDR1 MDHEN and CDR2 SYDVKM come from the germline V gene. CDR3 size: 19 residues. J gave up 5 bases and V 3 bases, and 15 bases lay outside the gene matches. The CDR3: CASSFFPPGTGGAGDTQYF. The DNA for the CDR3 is TGTGCCAGCAGTTTTTTCCCCCCCGGGACAGGGGGCGCAGGAGATACGCAGTATTTT.

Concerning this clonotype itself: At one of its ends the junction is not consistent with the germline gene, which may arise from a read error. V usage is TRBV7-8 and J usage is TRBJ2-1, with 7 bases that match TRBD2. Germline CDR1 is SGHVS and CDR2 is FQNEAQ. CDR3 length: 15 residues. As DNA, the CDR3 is TGTGCCAGCAGCTCCAGCAGCGGGGCCTACAATCAGCAGTTCTTC. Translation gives CASSSSSGAYNQQFF.

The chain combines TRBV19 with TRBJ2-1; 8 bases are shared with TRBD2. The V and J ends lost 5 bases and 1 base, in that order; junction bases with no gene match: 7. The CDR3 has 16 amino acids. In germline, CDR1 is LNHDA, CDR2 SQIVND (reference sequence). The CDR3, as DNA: TGTGCCAGTAGTTCGGGGGGGGGTCTTTCCTACAATGAGCAGTTCTTC. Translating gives CASSSGGGLSYNEQFF. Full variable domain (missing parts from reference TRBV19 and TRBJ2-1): DGGITQSPKYLFRKEGQNVTLSCEQNLNHDAMYWYRQDPGQGLRLIYYSQIVNDFQKGDIAEGYSVSREKKESFPLTVTSAQKNPTAFYLCASSSGGGLSYNEQFFGPGTRLTVL.

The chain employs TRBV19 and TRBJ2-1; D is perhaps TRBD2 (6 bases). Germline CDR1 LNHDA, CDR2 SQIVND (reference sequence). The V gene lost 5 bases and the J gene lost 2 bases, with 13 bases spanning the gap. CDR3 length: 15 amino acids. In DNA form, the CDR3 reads TGTGCCAGTAGTGTTCTAGCGACCACCTACAATGAGCAGTTCTTC. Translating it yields CASSVLATTYNEQFF.

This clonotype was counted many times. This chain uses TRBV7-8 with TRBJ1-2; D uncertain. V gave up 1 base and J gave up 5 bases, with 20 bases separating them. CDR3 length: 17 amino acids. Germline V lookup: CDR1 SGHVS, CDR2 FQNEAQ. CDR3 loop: CASSLEGAASRRYGYTF. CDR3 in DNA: TGTGCCAGCAGCTTAGAAGGTGCCGCCTCTAGGAGATATGGCTACACCTTC.

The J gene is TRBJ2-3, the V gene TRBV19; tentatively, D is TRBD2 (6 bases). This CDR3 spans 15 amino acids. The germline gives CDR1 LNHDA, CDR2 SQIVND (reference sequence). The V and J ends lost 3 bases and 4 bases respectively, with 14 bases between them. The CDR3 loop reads CASSIRGGRSDTQYF. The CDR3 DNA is TGTGCCAGTAGTATTCGGGGAGGACGCTCAGATACGCAGTATTTT.

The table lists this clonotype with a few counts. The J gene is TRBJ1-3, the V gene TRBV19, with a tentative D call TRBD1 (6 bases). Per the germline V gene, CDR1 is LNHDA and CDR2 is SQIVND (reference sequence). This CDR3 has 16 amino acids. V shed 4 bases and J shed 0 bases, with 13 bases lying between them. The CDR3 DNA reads TGTGCCAGTAGTAAACAGGGTTACAGCTCTGGAAACACCATATATTTT. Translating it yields CASSKQGYSSGNTIYF.

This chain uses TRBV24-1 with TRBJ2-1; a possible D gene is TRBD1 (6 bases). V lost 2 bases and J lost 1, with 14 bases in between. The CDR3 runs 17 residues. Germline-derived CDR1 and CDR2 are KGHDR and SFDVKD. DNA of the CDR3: TGTGCCACCAGTGATTGGGGGATGAGGGGGTCCTACAATGAGCAGTTCTTC. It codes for CATSDWGMRGSYNEQFF.

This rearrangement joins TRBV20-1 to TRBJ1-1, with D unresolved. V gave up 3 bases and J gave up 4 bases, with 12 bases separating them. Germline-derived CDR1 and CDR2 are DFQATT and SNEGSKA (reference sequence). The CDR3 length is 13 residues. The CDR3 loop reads CSASKATVTEAFF. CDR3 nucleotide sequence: TGCAGTGCTAGTAAAGCGACCGTCACTGAAGCTTTCTTT.

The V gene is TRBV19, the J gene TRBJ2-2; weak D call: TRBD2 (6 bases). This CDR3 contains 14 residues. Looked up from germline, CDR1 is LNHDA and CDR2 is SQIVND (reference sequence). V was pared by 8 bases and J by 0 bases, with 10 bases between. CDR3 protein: CASRSGSNTGELFF. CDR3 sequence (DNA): TGTGCCAGTCGTAGCGGTTCGAACACCGGGGAGCTGTTTTTT.

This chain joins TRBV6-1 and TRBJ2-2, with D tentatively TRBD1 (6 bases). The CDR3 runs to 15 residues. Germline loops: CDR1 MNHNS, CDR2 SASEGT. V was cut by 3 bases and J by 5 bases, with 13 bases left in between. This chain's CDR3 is CASSDPRGGTGELFF. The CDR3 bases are TGTGCCAGCAGTGATCCCCGAGGGGGAACCGGGGAGCTGTTTTTT.

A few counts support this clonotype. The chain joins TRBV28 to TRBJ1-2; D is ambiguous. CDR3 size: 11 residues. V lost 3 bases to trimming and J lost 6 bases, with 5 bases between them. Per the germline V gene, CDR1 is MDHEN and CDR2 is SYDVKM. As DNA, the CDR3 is TGTGCCAGCAGTTTTAAGCATGGCTACACCTTC. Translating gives CASSFKHGYTF.

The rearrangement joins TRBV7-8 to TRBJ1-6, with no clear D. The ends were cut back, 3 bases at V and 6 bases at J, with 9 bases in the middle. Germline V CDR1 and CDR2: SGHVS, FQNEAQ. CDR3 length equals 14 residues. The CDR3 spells CASSLGFSNSPLHF. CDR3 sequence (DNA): TGTGCCAGCAGCTTGGGGTTTTCTAATTCACCCCTCCACTTT.

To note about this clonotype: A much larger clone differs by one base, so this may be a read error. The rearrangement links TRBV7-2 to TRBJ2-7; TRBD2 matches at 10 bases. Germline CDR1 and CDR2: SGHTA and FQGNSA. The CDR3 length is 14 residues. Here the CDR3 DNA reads TGTGCCATCAGCGCGGGACTAGCGCACGACGAGCAGTACTTC. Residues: CAISAGLAHDEQYF.

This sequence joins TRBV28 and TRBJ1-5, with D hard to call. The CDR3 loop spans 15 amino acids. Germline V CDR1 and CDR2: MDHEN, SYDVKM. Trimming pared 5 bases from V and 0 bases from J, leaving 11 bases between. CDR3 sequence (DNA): TGTGCCAGCAGTACAGACCGTGGTAGCAATCAGCCCCAGCATTTT. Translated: CASSTDRGSNQPQHF.

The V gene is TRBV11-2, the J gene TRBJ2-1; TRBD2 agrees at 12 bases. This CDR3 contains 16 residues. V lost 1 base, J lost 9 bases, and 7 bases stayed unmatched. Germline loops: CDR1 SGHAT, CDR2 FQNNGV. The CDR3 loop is CASSLVRASGGGEQFF. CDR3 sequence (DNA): TGTGCCAGCAGCTTAGTAAGGGCTAGCGGGGGGGGTGAGCAGTTCTTC.

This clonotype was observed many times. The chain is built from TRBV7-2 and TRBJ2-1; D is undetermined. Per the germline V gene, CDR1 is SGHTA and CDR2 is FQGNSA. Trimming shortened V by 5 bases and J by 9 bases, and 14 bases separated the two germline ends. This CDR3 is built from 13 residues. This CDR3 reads CASSTPPWGEQFF. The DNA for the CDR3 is TGTGCCAGCAGCACCCCCCCGTGGGGTGAGCAGTTCTTC.

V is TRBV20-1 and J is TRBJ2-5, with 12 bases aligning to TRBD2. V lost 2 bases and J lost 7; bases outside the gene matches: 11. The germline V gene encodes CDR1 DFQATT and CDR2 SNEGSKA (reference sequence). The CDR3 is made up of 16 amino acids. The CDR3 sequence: CSARPLAGGLEGTQYF. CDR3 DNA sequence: TGCAGTGCTAGACCACTAGCGGGGGGCCTGGAAGGGACCCAGTACTTC.

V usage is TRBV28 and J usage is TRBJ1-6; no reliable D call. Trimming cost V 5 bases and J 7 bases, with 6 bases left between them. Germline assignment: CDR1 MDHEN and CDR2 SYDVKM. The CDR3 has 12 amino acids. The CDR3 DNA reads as TGTGCCAGCAGTGAAAGGAATTCACCCCTCCACTTT. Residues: CASSERNSPLHF.

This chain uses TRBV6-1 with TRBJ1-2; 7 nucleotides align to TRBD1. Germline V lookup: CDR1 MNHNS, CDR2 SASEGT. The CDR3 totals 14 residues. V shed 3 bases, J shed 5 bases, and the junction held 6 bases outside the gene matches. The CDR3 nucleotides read TGTGCCAGCAGTGATTTCGTCAGGGGGTATGGCTACACCTTC. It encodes CASSDFVRGYGYTF.

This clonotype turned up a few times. The DNA of the CDR3 is TGCGCCAGCAGCTCTCGGACTAGCGGGGGGAATGAGCAGTTCTTC. Translating it yields CASSSRTSGGNEQFF. The chain recombines TRBV5-1 with TRBJ2-1; 14 bases fit TRBD2. This CDR3 has 15 amino acids. The germline CDR1 and CDR2 sequences are SGHRS and YFSETQ. With 3 bases clipped from V and 7 bases from J, the junction kept 3 bases outside the gene matches.

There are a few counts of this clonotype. The CDR3 nucleotides read TGTGCCAGCAGCCAAGTAGGGGGGGGCACTGAAGCTTTCTTT. Translated: CASSQVGGGTEAFF. V gene TRBV14 combines with J gene TRBJ1-1, with TRBD1 as a possible D gene (6 bases). This CDR3 has 14 residues. V lost 1 base to trimming and J lost 4 bases, with 10 bases between them. Germline assignment: CDR1 SGHDN and CDR2 FVKESK.

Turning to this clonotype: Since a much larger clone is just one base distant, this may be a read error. The CDR3 is CASSPAGSYEHYF. The CDR3 nucleotides are TGTGCCAGCAGCCCAGCAGGGAGTTACGAGCATTACTTC. The chain uses TRBV7-2 and TRBJ2-7; D assignment may be TRBD1 or TRBD2 (5 bases each). The CDR3 covers 13 residues. Germline assignment: CDR1 SGHTA and CDR2 FQGNSA. The whole variable domain, filled in from reference TRBV7-2 and TRBJ2-7, reads GAGVSQSPSNKVTEKGKDVELRCDPISGHTALYWYRQSLGQGLEFLIYFQGNSAPDKSGLPSDRFSAERTGGSVSTLTIQRTQQEDSAVYLCASSPAGSYEHYFGPGTRLTVT.

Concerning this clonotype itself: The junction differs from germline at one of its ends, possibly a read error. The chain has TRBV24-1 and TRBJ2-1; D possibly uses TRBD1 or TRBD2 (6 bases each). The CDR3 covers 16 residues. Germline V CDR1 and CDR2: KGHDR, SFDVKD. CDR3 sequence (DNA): TGTGCCAACAGTGATCCCAAAGGGGGGATAATCCAGGAGCAGTTCTTC. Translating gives CANSDPKGGIIQEQFF.

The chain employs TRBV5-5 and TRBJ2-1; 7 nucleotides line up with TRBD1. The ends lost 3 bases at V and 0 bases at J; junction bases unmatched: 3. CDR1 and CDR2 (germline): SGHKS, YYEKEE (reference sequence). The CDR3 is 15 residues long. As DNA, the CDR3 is TGTGCCAGCAGCTCCCGGGACAGCTCCTACAATGAGCAGTTCTTC. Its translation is CASSSRDSSYNEQFF.

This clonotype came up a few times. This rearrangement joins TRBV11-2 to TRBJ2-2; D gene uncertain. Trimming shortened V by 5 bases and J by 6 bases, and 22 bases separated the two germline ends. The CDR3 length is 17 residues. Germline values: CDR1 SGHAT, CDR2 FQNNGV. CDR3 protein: CASSLDPVGNRAGELFF. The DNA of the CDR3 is TGTGCCAGCAGCCTGGACCCCGTGGGAAATCGGGCCGGGGAGCTGTTTTTT. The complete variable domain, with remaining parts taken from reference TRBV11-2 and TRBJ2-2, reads EAGVAQSPRYKIIEKRQSVAFWCNPISGHATLYWYQQILGQGPKLLIQFQNNGVVDDSQLPKDRFSAERLKGVDSTLKIQPAKLEDSAVYLCASSLDPVGNRAGELFFGEGSRLTVL.

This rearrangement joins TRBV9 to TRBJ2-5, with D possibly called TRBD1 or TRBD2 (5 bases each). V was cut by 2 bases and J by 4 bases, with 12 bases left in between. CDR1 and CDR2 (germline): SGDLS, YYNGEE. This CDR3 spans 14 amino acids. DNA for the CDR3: TGTGCCAGCAGCGTCGACCCGGGGCCAGAGACCCAGTACTTC. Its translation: CASSVDPGPETQYF.

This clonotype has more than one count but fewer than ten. The CDR3: CASSLAGETRKLFF. The CDR3, as DNA: TGTGCCAGCAGCTTGGCAGGGGAAACAAGAAAACTGTTTTTT. The V and J genes are TRBV7-9 and TRBJ1-4, with a weak D call TRBD1 (6 bases). The CDR3 spans 14 residues. The V gene's germline CDR1 is SEHNR and CDR2 FQNEAQ (reference sequence). Trimming pared 3 bases from V and 10 bases from J, leaving 15 bases between. Together with reference TRBV7-9 and TRBJ1-4, the CDR3 gives the full variable domain: DTGVSQNPRHKITKRGQNVTFRCDPISEHNRLYWYRQTLGQGPEFLTYFQNEAQLEKSRLLSDRFSAERPKGSFSTLEIQRTEQGDSAMYLCASSLAGETRKLFFGSGTQLSVL.

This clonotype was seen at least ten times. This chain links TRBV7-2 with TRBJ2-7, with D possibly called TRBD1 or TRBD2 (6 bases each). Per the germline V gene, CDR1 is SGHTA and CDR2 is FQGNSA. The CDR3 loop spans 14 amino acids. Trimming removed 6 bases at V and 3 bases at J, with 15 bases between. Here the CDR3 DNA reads TGTGCCAGCAGGCTAGGGGGGCGGAGCTACGAGCAGTACTTC. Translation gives CASRLGGRSYEQYF.

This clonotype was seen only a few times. CDR3 residues: CASSLNTGGNTIYF. CDR3 coding DNA: TGTGCCAGCAGCTTAAATACAGGGGGAAACACCATATATTTT. V is TRBV11-2 and J is TRBJ1-3; the D gene is possibly TRBD1 (6 bases). The length of the CDR3 is 14 residues. Trimming stripped 2 bases from V and 4 bases from J, with 9 bases between. The germline V gene encodes CDR1 SGHAT and CDR2 FQNNGV.